A single sample is the source of the 32 T cell receptor beta chains below, sequenced in a study of blood T cell repertoires in COVID-19. Assay used: immunoSEQ multiplex PCR; TCRdb lists only in-frame clones, some missing. The sample holds approximately 180,000 clones; roughly 91% are singletons and the top ten take 3.5% to 4.5%. Sequencing was carried out using peripheral blood. The receptors were sampled from a human donor in a cohort sampled during active COVID-19.

CDR3 protein: CASSLGQVTNYGYTF. The DNA of the CDR3 is TGTGCCAGCAGCTTGGGACAGGTTACTAACTATGGCTACACCTTC. The rearrangement links TRBV5-5 to TRBJ1-2, with TRBD1 as a possible D gene (6 bases). Germline V gene sequence: CDR1 SGHKS, CDR2 YYEKEE (reference sequence). Trimming pared 0 bases from V and 0 bases from J, leaving 9 bases between. This CDR3 is 15 amino acids long.

The CDR3 loop reads CASSGRDRGRSSYEQYF. The CDR3, as DNA: TGTGCCAGCAGTGGGCGGGACAGGGGGCGAAGCTCCTACGAGCAGTACTTC. V is TRBV2 and J is TRBJ2-7; 12 positions match TRBD1. The CDR3 spans 17 residues. CDR1 is SNHLY and CDR2 is FYNNEI in the germline V gene. V was clipped by 4 bases and J by 0 bases; unmatched bases: 7.

The V call is TRBV7-2, the J call TRBJ1-6, with a weak D call TRBD1 (6 bases). Germline CDR1 and CDR2: SGHTA and FQGNSA. Trimming removed 6 bases from V and 10 bases from J, with 16 bases in between. The CDR3 consists of 14 residues. The CDR3 DNA is TGTGCCAGCAGAACTCAGGGGCCAGGCTCACCCCTCCACTTT. Translating it yields CASRTQGPGSPLHF.

This chain joins TRBV29-1 and TRBJ2-7; a weak D match, TRBD1 (6 bases). Germline CDR1 is SQVTM and CDR2 is ANQGSEA. Trimming cost V 4 bases and J 7 bases, with 11 bases left between them. CDR3 size: 11 residues. The CDR3, as DNA: TGCAGCGTTGGGACAGCTAGGGAGCAGTACTTC. This encodes CSVGTAREQYF.

V usage is TRBV19 and J usage is TRBJ2-3; a possible D gene is TRBD2 (5 bases). Trimming shortened V by 10 bases and J by 0 bases, and 8 bases separated the two germline ends. Germline V gene lookup returns CDR1 LNHDA and CDR2 SQIVND (reference sequence). The CDR3 is made up of 12 amino acids. CDR3 nucleotide sequence: TGTGCCACGAGGACTAGCACAGATACGCAGTATTTT. Its translation: CATRTSTDTQYF.

As to this clone: Germline and junction disagree at one end, which may indicate a read error. The CDR3 DNA follows: TGTGCTAGCAGCCTATCACAGGGAGACAATGAGCAGTTCTTC. This sequence encodes CASSLSQGDNEQFF. The chain carries TRBV7-7 and TRBJ2-1, with a possible D match to TRBD1 (6 bases). Germline V lookup: CDR1 SSHAT, CDR2 FNYEAQ (reference sequence). The CDR3 runs 14 residues.

This clone was seen a single time. This sequence joins TRBV5-1 and TRBJ1-1, with a weak D call TRBD1 (5 bases). The CDR3 runs to 15 residues. Germline V lookup: CDR1 SGHRS, CDR2 YFSETQ. V lost 0 bases and J 3 bases, leaving 12 bases between the germline ends. The CDR3 here is CASSLVGGLDTEAFF. CDR3 DNA sequence: TGCGCCAGCAGCTTGGTCGGGGGTCTCGACACTGAAGCTTTCTTT.

The chain recombines TRBV3-1 (or the pseudogene TRBV3-2) with TRBJ2-1; a weak D match, TRBD2 (6 bases). The CDR3 runs 15 residues. From germline, CDR1 is LGHDT and CDR2 YNNKEL (reference sequence). Trimming removed 1 base at V and 1 base at J, with 8 bases between. CDR3 in DNA: TGTGCCAGCAGCCAAGGGACTACATCCTACAATGAGCAGTTCTTC. Protein: CASSQGTTSYNEQFF.

This clone was picked up one time. The CDR3 sequence: CAISEYLNTEAFF. In nucleotides, the CDR3 is TGTGCCATCAGTGAGTACTTGAACACTGAAGCTTTCTTT. The chain employs TRBV10-3 and TRBJ1-1; D gene unclear. CDR1 and CDR2 from the germline V gene are ENHRY and SYGVKD. This CDR3 is 13 amino acids long. The ends were cut back, 1 base at V and 0 bases at J, with 3 bases in the middle.

The genes are TRBV18 and TRBJ2-5; 9 bases are shared with TRBD1. The junction had 4 bases not matched to a gene; V was cut back by 3 bases and J by 2 bases. Germline V lookup: CDR1 KGHSH, CDR2 LQKENI. The CDR3 spans 15 residues. In DNA form, the CDR3 reads TGTGCCAGCTCACCGGGACAGGGCCGACAAGAGACCCAGTACTTC. Amino acids: CASSPGQGRQETQYF.

The chain couples TRBV4-2 to TRBJ2-3; 10 bases are a match to TRBD2. The CDR3 spans 17 residues. Germline V gene lookup returns CDR1 LGHNA and CDR2 YNFKEQ. Trimming cost V 1 base and J 2 bases; bases outside gene matches: 6. The CDR3 DNA sequence: TGTGCCAGCAGCCAAGGATCTAGCGGGAGAAACACAGATACGCAGTATTTT. Protein sequence: CASSQGSSGRNTDTQYF.

This clone was recorded only once. This rearrangement joins TRBV6-5 to TRBJ2-3; D ambiguous. From germline, CDR1 is MNHEY and CDR2 SVGAGI. Trimming stripped 8 bases from V and 2 bases from J, with 5 bases between. The CDR3 spans 11 residues. For the CDR3, the DNA is TGTGCCAGCCAAGCCACAGATACGCAGTATTTT. The encoded protein is CASQATDTQYF.

The rearrangement joins TRBV4-1 to TRBJ2-1; 7 bases fit TRBD1. The ends lost 4 bases at V and 3 bases at J; junction bases unmatched: 9. Per the germline V gene, CDR1 is MGHRA and CDR2 is YSYEKL. CDR3 size: 16 residues. This CDR3 is CASSRSWTGDYNEQFF. DNA for the CDR3: TGCGCCAGCAGCCGTTCATGGACAGGAGACTACAATGAGCAGTTCTTC.

The chain links TRBV2 to TRBJ1-2, with D unresolved. CDR1 and CDR2 from the germline V gene are SNHLY and FYNNEI. The CDR3 length is 12 residues. Trimming took off 5 bases at V and 7 bases at J, with 11 bases between the two ends. CDR3 sequence reads: CASSTPSGGYTF. CDR3 bases: TGTGCCAGCAGTACTCCCTCAGGTGGCTACACCTTC.

This clone was seen a single time. V is TRBV21-1 and J is TRBJ1-5. TRBV21-1 represents a pseudogene. The CDR3 runs to 14 residues. CDR3: CASSKNGGNQPQHF. The DNA for the CDR3 is TGTGCCAGCAGCAAAAACGGTGGCAATCAGCCCCAGCATTTT.

The chain joins TRBV14 to TRBJ2-7, with 9 bases lining up with TRBD1. Looked up from germline, CDR1 is SGHDN and CDR2 is FVKESK. J was trimmed by 2 bases and V by 4 bases; bases with no gene match: 6. The CDR3 runs 15 residues. In DNA, the CDR3 is TGTGCCAGCAGCCGGAGGACAGGGGTTACCTACGAGCAGTACTTC. Translating gives CASSRRTGVTYEQYF.

This chain links TRBV7-2 with TRBJ2-2, with D possibly being TRBD2 (5 bases). The CDR3 spans 14 residues. Trimming removed 5 bases from V and 2 bases from J, with 9 bases in between. Germline values: CDR1 SGHTA, CDR2 FQGNSA. The CDR3 DNA follows: TGTGCCAGCAGCCTGGACTTTAACACCGGGGAGCTGTTTTTT. This gives the protein CASSLDFNTGELFF.

The chain couples TRBV5-1 to TRBJ2-2; TRBD1 aligns across 7 bases. After removal of 1 base from V and 2 bases from J, the junction contained 2 bases not matched to a gene. Germline V gene sequence: CDR1 SGHRS, CDR2 YFSETQ. The CDR3 is made up of 15 amino acids. For the CDR3, the DNA is TGCGCCAGCAGCTTGAGGGACAGCAACACCGGGGAGCTGTTTTTT. Translation gives CASSLRDSNTGELFF.

The chain combines TRBV18 with TRBJ2-1; D is unclear. The V end lost 3 bases, the J end lost 7 bases, and 10 bases lay between the germline ends. The CDR3 is 13 amino acids. CDR1 and CDR2 from the germline V gene are KGHSH and LQKENI. The CDR3 region is CASSPGVRNEQFF. The CDR3 DNA sequence: TGTGCCAGCTCACCCGGTGTAAGAAATGAGCAGTTCTTC.

This clone showed up just once. The chain couples TRBV10-1 to TRBJ1-1; TRBD1 is a possible D gene (6 bases). The CDR3 runs to 14 residues. The ends were cut back, 0 bases at V and 4 bases at J, with 9 bases in the middle. Germline V lookup: CDR1 WNHNN, CDR2 SYGVQD (reference sequence). CDR3 residues: CASSESGGPTEAFF. CDR3 coding DNA: TGCGCCAGCAGTGAGTCGGGGGGGCCCACTGAAGCTTTCTTT.

The rearrangement joins TRBV4-2 to TRBJ2-1, with 9 bases fitting TRBD2. Trimming took 0 bases from V and 5 from J; bases not matched to a gene: 8. The germline V gene has CDR1 LGHNA and CDR2 YNFKEQ. CDR3 length: 17 residues. The CDR3 DNA is TGTGCCAGCAGCCAAGAAAGTTGGCTAGCGGGAAACAATGAGCAGTTCTTC. Protein: CASSQESWLAGNNEQFF.

This sequence joins TRBV5-4 and TRBJ2-7, with D possibly being TRBD1 (5 bases). In germline, CDR1 is SGHNT, CDR2 YYREEE (reference sequence). This CDR3 comprises 14 residues. The germline V and J ends were trimmed by 4 bases and 6 bases, with 17 bases remaining between them. CDR3 sequence: CASSARDQGGEQYF. The CDR3 DNA is TGTGCCAGCAGCGCAAGAGACCAGGGTGGCGAGCAGTACTTC.

This rearrangement joins TRBV19 to TRBJ2-5, with 10 bases aligning to TRBD1. Germline loops: CDR1 LNHDA, CDR2 SQIVND (reference sequence). Trimming took 4 bases from V and 4 from J; bases not matched to a gene: 6. This CDR3 has 15 residues. The CDR3 coding sequence is TGTGCCAGTAGTACGACAGGGGGCCGTGCAGAGACCCAGTACTTC. Protein product: CASSTTGGRAETQYF.

The V and J genes are TRBV2 and TRBJ2-4; 8 nucleotides agree with TRBD2. Trimming took 2 bases from V and 9 from J; bases not matched to a gene: 12. This CDR3 region has 16 residues. Germline lookup yields CDR1 SNHLY and CDR2 FYNNEI. CDR3 amino acids: CASSETPRGGLGIQYF. CDR3 DNA sequence: TGTGCCAGCAGTGAAACCCCACGGGGGGGCTTGGGCATTCAGTACTTC. The whole variable domain, filled in from reference TRBV2 and TRBJ2-4, reads EPEVTQTPSHQVTQMGQEVILRCVPISNHLYFYWYRQILGQKVEFLVSFYNNEISEKSEIFDDQFSVERPDGSNFTLKIRSTKLEDSAMYFCASSETPRGGLGIQYFGAGTRLSVL.

The chain joins TRBV6-6 to TRBJ2-1; D is perhaps TRBD1 (6 bases). The germline V gene encodes CDR1 MNHNY and CDR2 SVGAGI (reference sequence). The CDR3 has 14 residues. V lost 5 bases and J lost 9, with 17 bases in between. The CDR3 here is CASSATGKNAEQFF. The DNA for the CDR3 is TGTGCCAGCAGTGCGACAGGTAAAAACGCTGAGCAGTTCTTC.

About this clone: The junction differs from germline at one of its ends, possibly a read error. The chain employs TRBV7-7 and TRBJ2-3; 11 bases match TRBD2. Germline lookup yields CDR1 SSHAT and CDR2 FNYEAQ (reference sequence). The CDR3 loop spans 16 amino acids. This chain's CDR3 is CASSLGSGGAADTQYF. The CDR3 nucleotides are TGTGCTAGCAGCTTAGGTAGCGGGGGGGCCGCAGATACGCAGTATTTT.

This chain uses TRBV11-2 with TRBJ2-7; unclear D gene. V was shortened by 0 bases and J by 3 bases, with 9 bases between the two germline ends. CDR3 length equals 14 residues. The germline gives CDR1 SGHAT, CDR2 FQNNGV. In DNA, the CDR3 is TGTGCCAGCAGCTTAGATTGGAGCAGCTACGAGCAGTACTTC. It specifies CASSLDWSSYEQYF. The whole variable domain, remainder taken from reference TRBV11-2 and TRBJ2-7, is EAGVAQSPRYKIIEKRQSVAFWCNPISGHATLYWYQQILGQGPKLLIQFQNNGVVDDSQLPKDRFSAERLKGVDSTLKIQPAKLEDSAVYLCASSLDWSSYEQYFGPGTRLTVT.

The chain is built from TRBV7-2 and TRBJ2-2; the D is unclear. Trimming took off 5 bases at V and 6 bases at J, with 13 bases between the two ends. Germline assignment: CDR1 SGHTA and CDR2 FQGNSA. The CDR3 has 14 amino acids. In DNA form, the CDR3 reads TGTGCCAGCAGCACAGTGTATACTTCCGGGGAGCTGTTTTTT. Protein: CASSTVYTSGELFF.

This chain joins TRBV5-1 and TRBJ2-1; TRBD1 might be the D (5 bases). V was pared by 4 bases and J by 5 bases, with 13 bases between. The CDR3 runs to 14 residues. The germline V gene encodes CDR1 SGHRS and CDR2 YFSETQ. This chain's CDR3 is CASSPGQIHNEQFF. In DNA form, the CDR3 reads TGCGCCAGCAGCCCAGGACAAATCCACAATGAGCAGTTCTTC.

This clone was counted a few times. This sequence joins TRBV5-8 and TRBJ2-3, with 12 bases lining up with TRBD2. The germline V gene has CDR1 SGHTS and CDR2 YDEGEE. This CDR3 is 15 amino acids long. V lost 3 bases and J lost 3; bases outside the gene matches: 2. The CDR3 DNA reads TGTGCCAGCAGCTCACTAGCGGGGGGTACAGATACGCAGTATTTT. Translating gives CASSSLAGGTDTQYF.

This chain uses TRBV5-4 with TRBJ1-2, with TRBD1 matching over 8 bases. CDR1 and CDR2 (germline): SGHNT, YYREEE (reference sequence). The CDR3 covers 13 residues. With V trimmed by 3 bases and J by 4 bases, 2 bases remained unmatched. CDR3 sequence reads: CASSSTGVYGYTF. The CDR3, as DNA: TGTGCCAGCAGCTCGACAGGGGTCTATGGCTACACCTTC.

This clone appeared a single time. The chain joins TRBV2 to TRBJ1-2; D gene unclear. Germline loops: CDR1 SNHLY, CDR2 FYNNEI. The V and J ends lost 8 bases and 5 bases respectively, with 15 bases between them. The CDR3 is made up of 13 amino acids. The CDR3, as DNA: TGTGCCAGCTCCGTGAGGAGGCTTTATGGCTACACCTTC. Protein: CASSVRRLYGYTF.